The 9 T cell receptor beta chains given below trace back to one sample, sequenced in a study of blood T cell repertoires in COVID-19. Data came from immunoSEQ multiplex PCR; TCRdb stores just in-frame clones and leaves some out. The sample comprises 68,000 or so clones, approximately 89% of which are singletons, and about 2.3% rests with the top ten. The sample comprised peripheral blood. Receptors were obtained from a human donor in a cohort sampled during active COVID-19.

This clone was counted only a few times. The chain recombines TRBV25-1 with TRBJ1-2, with D possibly TRBD1 on 6 matching bases. The CDR3 length is 14 residues. CDR1 is MGHDK, CDR2 SYGVNS, per germline. Between the trimmed V and J ends, which lost 4 bases and 5 bases, there was a span of 14 bases. The CDR3 DNA reads as TGTGCCAGCAGTGCAGGGGCCGGTGAGTATGGCTACACCTTC. Amino acid sequence: CASSAGAGEYGYTF.

The chain couples TRBV24-1 to TRBJ2-7; 7 bases line up with TRBD1. The germline CDR1 and CDR2 sequences are KGHDR and SFDVKD. Trimming took 4 bases from V and 5 from J; bases not matched to a gene: 7. The CDR3 spans 14 residues. This CDR3 is CATSDPTGSDEQYF. The CDR3 region has the DNA TGTGCCACCAGTGACCCGACAGGGTCGGACGAGCAGTACTTC.

The chain combines TRBV28 with TRBJ1-2, with a tentative D call TRBD1 (5 bases). Germline CDR1 MDHEN, CDR2 SYDVKM. Trimming took 5 bases from V and 8 from J, leaving 27 bases between them. This CDR3 comprises 17 residues. The CDR3 loop reads CASSQEAGAGRLRGYTF. CDR3 nucleotide sequence: TGTGCCAGCAGTCAGGAGGCTGGGGCAGGGAGGCTTCGGGGCTACACCTTC.

CDR3: CASNTGGAFEQYF. The CDR3 DNA reads TGTGCCAGCAATACAGGGGGGGCTTTCGAGCAGTACTTC. The V and J genes are TRBV28 and TRBJ2-7, with a weak D call TRBD1 (8 bases). Germline CDR1 is MDHEN and CDR2 is SYDVKM. V lost 7 bases, J lost 6 bases, and 16 bases lay in between. CDR3 length equals 13 residues.

Here the CDR3 reads CASRAGQGDRNEQFF. The CDR3 DNA follows: TGTGCCAGCAGGGCCGGACAGGGCGACCGCAATGAGCAGTTCTTC. This sequence joins TRBV6-5 and TRBJ2-1; 8 nucleotides line up with TRBD1. Germline V lookup: CDR1 MNHEY, CDR2 SVGAGI. The CDR3 extends over 15 amino acids. Germline trimming cut 6 bases from V and 6 bases from J; bases unmatched to any gene: 10.

The rearrangement links TRBV7-9 to TRBJ1-2, with D possibly being TRBD1 (5 bases). Germline CDR1 reads SEHNR; CDR2 reads FQNEAQ (reference sequence). V was clipped by 5 bases and J by 2 bases, with 18 bases between them. The CDR3 is 16 amino acids. CDR3 sequence (DNA): TGTGCCAGCAGCAAGGGGTCCGTAGGAAGAAACTATGGCTACACCTTC. It codes for CASSKGSVGRNYGYTF.

The V and J genes are TRBV4-2 and TRBJ2-5; D may be TRBD2 (7 bases). V dropped 1 base and J dropped 5 bases, with 14 bases sitting between them. Germline V gene sequence: CDR1 LGHNA, CDR2 YNFKEQ. This CDR3 has 15 residues. This CDR3 is CASSQGGGRPETQYF. The DNA of the CDR3 is TGTGCCAGCAGCCAAGGGGGGGGCCGGCCCGAGACCCAGTACTTC.

V and J are TRBV2 and TRBJ1-5; D is unclear. CDR3 size: 13 residues. The germline V and J ends were trimmed by 7 bases and 1 base, with 8 bases remaining between them. Germline lookup yields CDR1 SNHLY and CDR2 FYNNEI. The DNA of the CDR3 is TGTGCCAGCAAGGGAGGGAGCAATCAGCCCCAGCATTTT. This gives the protein CASKGGSNQPQHF.

V gene TRBV6-5 combines with J gene TRBJ1-1; D gene uncertain. Trimming removed 1 base at V and 3 bases at J, with 9 bases between. CDR1 and CDR2 from the germline V gene are MNHEY and SVGAGI. The CDR3 contains 14 residues. CDR3: CASSYFDTYTEAFF. CDR3 bases: TGTGCCAGCAGTTACTTTGACACTTACACTGAAGCTTTCTTT.